The next 13 T cell receptor beta chains were all read from a single sample in a study of T cell clones after liver transplantation. TCRdb keeps only in-frame clones here, not all; method: immunoSEQ multiplex PCR. This sample carries roughly 97,000 clones, more than 75% of them seen once, and the ten largest clones take approximately 0.99%. The sequenced sample was CD4+ T cells from blood, obtained before liver transplant. These receptors were obtained from a human donor who received a liver transplant.

This clone appeared a few times. This sequence joins TRBV5-6 and TRBJ1-1; D not certain. Deletions cut 4 bases from V and 8 bases from J, with 15 bases between. CDR1 is SGHDT, CDR2 YYEEEE, per germline. CDR3 size: 13 residues. The CDR3 sequence: CASSTLRLPEAFF. The CDR3 DNA reads as TGTGCCAGCAGCACCCTAAGACTACCCGAAGCTTTCTTT.

The genes are TRBV18 and TRBJ1-1; TRBD1 aligns across 11 bases. Germline V gives CDR1 KGHSH, CDR2 LQKENI. This CDR3 contains 16 residues. Trimming at V came to 3 bases and at J to 0 bases, leaving 3 bases not matched to a gene. The CDR3 protein is CASSPDRGLVNTEAFF. In DNA form, the CDR3 reads TGTGCCAGCTCACCGGACAGGGGGCTGGTGAACACTGAAGCTTTCTTT.

This chain uses TRBV19 with TRBJ2-7; 8 bases align to TRBD1. Trimming cost V 7 bases and J 1 base; bases outside gene matches: 6. CDR1 is LNHDA, CDR2 SQIVND, per germline (reference sequence). The CDR3 is 14 residues long. CDR3 residues: CASNRRDRSYEQYF. The CDR3 bases are TGTGCCAGTAACCGCCGGGACAGGTCCTACGAGCAGTACTTC.

The chain combines TRBV7-9 with TRBJ1-1; a weak D match, TRBD1 (5 bases). The CDR3 length is 15 residues. V dropped 5 bases and J dropped 0 bases, with 13 bases sitting between them. Germline lookup yields CDR1 SEHNR and CDR2 FQNEAQ (reference sequence). Here the CDR3 reads CASSQQGVMNTEAFF. CDR3 nucleotide sequence: TGTGCCAGCAGCCAGCAGGGAGTTATGAACACTGAAGCTTTCTTT.

The rearrangement joins TRBV20-1 to TRBJ1-1; no reliable D call. The CDR3 consists of 11 residues. Germline values: CDR1 DFQATT, CDR2 SNEGSKA (reference sequence). Trimming removed 3 bases at V and 11 bases at J, with 13 bases between. The DNA for the CDR3 is TGCAGTGCTAGGATCCAAGACATGGCTTTCTTT. Protein sequence: CSARIQDMAFF.

In regard to this clone: Other DNA sequences within the sample encode an identical CDR3. The chain uses TRBV7-2 and TRBJ1-5; 9 bases match TRBD1. The ends lost 4 bases at V and 4 bases at J; junction bases unmatched: 5. CDR3 length: 15 amino acids. From germline, CDR1 is SGHTA and CDR2 FQGNSA. DNA of the CDR3: TGTGCCAGCAGCTCTAGGACAGGGGATAATCAGCCCCAGCATTTT. The encoded protein is CASSSRTGDNQPQHF.

The sample holds one count of this clone. The chain employs TRBV10-1 and TRBJ1-2; D unclear. Trimming removed 4 bases at V and 6 bases at J, with 18 bases between. This CDR3 has 15 residues. In germline, CDR1 is WNHNN, CDR2 SYGVQD (reference sequence). Here the CDR3 DNA reads TGCGCCAGCAGTGCCGATCGAATAAGCAAGGATGGCTACACCTTC. Translated: CASSADRISKDGYTF.

The count of this clone is one. The chain's CDR3 is CARGNRGQYF. The DNA of the CDR3 is TGCGCTAGGGGGAACAGGGGGCAATACTTC. The rearrangement uses TRBV10-1 and TRBJ2-7; 9 nucleotides align to TRBD1. The CDR3 is 10 residues long. Germline V gene sequence: CDR1 WNHNN, CDR2 SYGVQD (reference sequence).

The chain is built from TRBV18 and TRBJ2-3, with no clear D. V lost 2 bases, J lost 4 bases, and 4 bases lay in between. The CDR3 length is 12 residues. Germline V gives CDR1 KGHSH, CDR2 LQKENI. The CDR3 region is CASSPSADTQYF. The CDR3 DNA is TGTGCCAGCTCACCATCGGCAGATACGCAGTATTTT.

The CDR3 sequence: CATSRVQGSKGSGNTIYF. In DNA form, the CDR3 reads TGTGCCACCAGCAGAGTACAGGGTTCTAAAGGCTCTGGAAACACCATATATTTT. The chain uses TRBV15 and TRBJ1-3; D is perhaps TRBD1 (6 bases). V was shortened by 1 base and J by 0 bases, with 16 bases between the two germline ends. The CDR3 contains 18 residues. From germline, CDR1 is LNHNV and CDR2 YYDKDF (reference sequence).

The chain combines TRBV14 with TRBJ2-5, with a weak D call TRBD2 (6 bases). V was shortened by 0 bases and J by 4 bases, with 9 bases between the two germline ends. Germline CDR1 is SGHDN and CDR2 is FVKESK. This CDR3 is 14 amino acids long. CDR3 in amino acids: CASSQERGRETQYF. CDR3 sequence (DNA): TGTGCCAGCAGCCAAGAGCGGGGAAGAGAGACCCAGTACTTC.

J is TRBJ2-7 and V is TRBV4-3, with D perhaps matching TRBD1 (6 bases). Per germline, CDR1 LGHNA and CDR2 YSLEER. V was clipped by 0 bases and J by 0 bases, with 9 bases between them. The CDR3 spans 15 residues. The CDR3 DNA is TGCGCCAGCAGCCAAGAGGCAGGGGCCTCCTACGAGCAGTACTTC. This encodes CASSQEAGASYEQYF.

The rearrangement joins TRBV27 to TRBJ2-5, with D possibly called TRBD1 or TRBD2 (5 bases each). CDR1 and CDR2 (germline): MNHEY, SMNVEV (reference sequence). The CDR3 length is 17 residues. The ends were cut back, 2 bases at V and 4 bases at J, with 20 bases in the middle. CDR3 DNA sequence: TGTGCCAGCAGTTTACGGGTGGGGGTCACGTACAGAGAGACCCAGTACTTC. Encoded protein: CASSLRVGVTYRETQYF.